The 18 T cell receptor beta chains reported below all come from one sample, sequenced in a study of OX40 agonist ivuxolimab in advanced cancers. Sequenced by immunoSEQ multiplex PCR; TCRdb stores in-frame clones only, minus some. Of about 100,000 clones listed, 75% to 95% are singletons. The material was CD4+ or CD8+ T cells sorted from blood, obtained in a trial of the OX40 agonist ivuxolimab. These receptors were taken from an adult with an advanced solid tumor such as melanoma, head and neck, liver or kidney cancer.

As regards this clone: At one end the junction does not follow the germline gene, possibly because of a read error. V and J are TRBV18 and TRBJ2-2, with D uncertain. Per the germline V gene, CDR1 is KGHSH and CDR2 is LQKENI. The CDR3 has 14 amino acids. This CDR3 is CAGSPPPEGGELFF. The CDR3 DNA is TGTGCCGGCTCACCACCCCCGGAAGGCGGGGAGCTGTTTTTT.

CDR3 amino acids: CASSEQVTTEAFF. For the CDR3, the DNA is TGTGCCAGCAGTGAACAGGTGACCACTGAAGCTTTCTTT. The rearrangement links TRBV6-1 to TRBJ1-1; no clear D. Looked up from germline, CDR1 is MNHNS and CDR2 is SASEGT. The CDR3 sequence is 13 residues long. The germline V and J ends were trimmed by 2 bases and 4 bases, with 8 bases remaining between them.

V is TRBV18 and J is TRBJ1-2, with D perhaps matching TRBD1 (5 bases). This CDR3 has 14 residues. The V gene lost 2 bases and the J gene lost 5 bases, with 12 bases spanning the gap. Per the germline V gene, CDR1 is KGHSH and CDR2 is LQKENI. In DNA form, the CDR3 reads TGTGCCAGCTCACCAGGGACCGAAAAATATGGCTACACCTTC. Translated: CASSPGTEKYGYTF.

This clone appeared a few times. The chain recombines TRBV5-1 with TRBJ2-2; TRBD1 is a possible D gene (6 bases). The germline V gene encodes CDR1 SGHRS and CDR2 YFSETQ. V shed 4 bases and J shed 4 bases, with 17 bases lying between them. The CDR3 consists of 16 residues. The CDR3 DNA follows: TGCGCCAGCAGCCAACGGGACAACCGAGGCACCGGGGAGCTGTTTTTT. It specifies CASSQRDNRGTGELFF.

V is TRBV5-6 and J is TRBJ1-2, with D maybe TRBD1 (5 bases). This CDR3 has 14 amino acids. Per the germline V gene, CDR1 is SGHDT and CDR2 is YYEEEE. Trimming shortened V by 1 base and J by 4 bases, and 11 bases separated the two germline ends. The DNA of the CDR3 is TGTGCCAGCAGCTTGTTGGAGGGGACCTATGGCTACACCTTC. It translates to CASSLLEGTYGYTF.

The chain couples TRBV20-1 to TRBJ2-5; D is unclear. The CDR3 sequence is 10 residues long. V was cut by 4 bases and J by 5 bases, with 5 bases left in between. Germline CDR1 DFQATT, CDR2 SNEGSKA (reference sequence). The CDR3 here is CSAIGETQYF. In DNA form, the CDR3 reads TGCAGTGCTATTGGGGAGACCCAGTACTTC.

The CDR3 coding sequence is TGTGCCAGCAGCTTAAAGGTGGGGAATGAAAAACTGTTTTTT. It encodes CASSLKVGNEKLFF. The chain has TRBV7-2 and TRBJ1-4, with unresolved D. V lost 2 bases and J lost 5, with 9 bases in between. This CDR3 is built from 14 residues. The germline CDR1 and CDR2 sequences are SGHTA and FQGNSA.

The chain links TRBV18 to TRBJ2-7; TRBD2 agrees at 7 bases. CDR1 is KGHSH, CDR2 LQKENI, per germline. Losses at the gene ends were 6 bases for V and 4 bases for J; bases not matched to a gene: 9. This CDR3 comprises 14 residues. The CDR3: CASSGTGGSYEQYF. CDR3 in DNA: TGTGCCAGCTCCGGGACTGGCGGGAGTTACGAGCAGTACTTC.

V gene TRBV21-1 combines with J gene TRBJ2-1; the table names TRBD1, a call not compared with the DNA. TRBV21-1 is an annotated pseudogene. CDR3 length: 13 amino acids. The CDR3 here is CASSKGGGDEQFF. In nucleotides, the CDR3 is TGTGCCAGCAGCAAAGGAGGGGGAGATGAGCAGTTCTTC.

The V call is TRBV6-5, the J call TRBJ2-5; no reliable D call. Germline V gene sequence: CDR1 MNHEY, CDR2 SVGAGI. This CDR3 spans 14 amino acids. Trimming removed 0 bases from V and 6 bases from J, with 11 bases in between. This CDR3 reads CASSYSRGGKTQYF. The DNA for the CDR3 is TGTGCCAGCAGTTACTCAAGAGGCGGAAAGACCCAGTACTTC.

The V call is TRBV6-8, the J call TRBJ2-7; 9 nucleotides line up with TRBD2. The germline gives CDR1 MNHGY, CDR2 SAAAGT. V lost 9 bases and J lost 5; bases outside the gene matches: 14. The length of the CDR3 is 15 residues. The CDR3: CARNRLAVDRDEQYF. The CDR3 DNA is TGTGCCAGGAACAGACTAGCGGTAGACAGGGACGAGCAGTACTTC.

This rearrangement joins TRBV7-9 to TRBJ2-3, with D hard to call. CDR1 and CDR2 from the germline V gene are SEHNR and FQNEAQ (reference sequence). V was clipped by 5 bases and J by 1 base, with 10 bases between them. The CDR3 covers 14 residues. The CDR3 sequence: CASSPSRGTDTQYF. CDR3 DNA: TGTGCCAGCAGCCCATCTAGAGGCACAGATACGCAGTATTTT.

The chain uses TRBV27 and TRBJ2-7, with 7 bases identical to TRBD1. The CDR3 has 15 amino acids. Germline assignment: CDR1 MNHEY and CDR2 SMNVEV (reference sequence). The V gene end was trimmed by 5 bases and the J gene end by 5 bases; junction bases not matched to a gene: 12. The CDR3 sequence: CASSHDRVRSNEQYF. DNA for the CDR3: TGTGCCAGCAGTCACGACAGGGTGAGGAGCAACGAGCAGTACTTC.

V gene TRBV19 combines with J gene TRBJ2-7; 8 bases map to TRBD2. CDR1 is LNHDA, CDR2 SQIVND, per germline (reference sequence). Trimming took 1 base from V and 2 from J; bases not matched to a gene: 4. The CDR3 sequence is 15 residues long. The CDR3, as DNA: TGTGCCAGTAGTATAGCTTCGGGAGGGCCCTACGAGCAGTACTTC. Its protein is CASSIASGGPYEQYF. The full variable domain, in which reference TRBV19 and TRBJ2-7 provide the parts outside the CDR3, is DGGITQSPKYLFRKEGQNVTLSCEQNLNHDAMYWYRQDPGQGLRLIYYSQIVNDFQKGDIAEGYSVSREKKESFPLTVTSAQKNPTAFYLCASSIASGGPYEQYFGPGTRLTVT.

V usage is TRBV6-1 and J usage is TRBJ2-7; 7 nucleotides agree with TRBD1. This CDR3 is built from 13 residues. From germline, CDR1 is MNHNS and CDR2 SASEGT. In nucleotides, the CDR3 is TGTGCTTATCGACAGGGTGGGACCTACGAGCAGTACTTC. As protein: CAYRQGGTYEQYF.

V is TRBV28 and J is TRBJ1-1, with a tentative D call TRBD1 (5 bases). Trimming shortened V by 8 bases and J by 1 base, and 20 bases separated the two germline ends. CDR1 and CDR2 (germline): MDHEN, SYDVKM. The CDR3 is 16 residues long. The CDR3 DNA follows: TGTGCCAGCCCCCCCGACAGCCAAAGGGGGAACACTGAAGCTTTCTTT. It yields the protein CASPPDSQRGNTEAFF.

This clone was seen only once. This chain connects TRBV4-2 to TRBJ2-7; no reliable D call. This CDR3 spans 14 amino acids. The germline gives CDR1 LGHNA, CDR2 YNFKEQ. V was shortened by 0 bases and J by 0 bases, with 6 bases between the two germline ends. This chain's CDR3 is CASSQDRSSYEQYF. CDR3 nucleotide sequence: TGTGCCAGCAGCCAAGATAGGAGCTCCTACGAGCAGTACTTC.

The V and J genes are TRBV7-3 and TRBJ2-5; D gene ambiguous. Deletions cut 5 bases from V and 2 bases from J, with 15 bases between. This CDR3 region has 15 residues. The germline CDR1 and CDR2 sequences are SGHTA and FQGTGA. The CDR3 sequence is CASSPNGNWQETQYF. Here the CDR3 DNA reads TGTGCCAGCAGCCCAAATGGGAACTGGCAAGAGACCCAGTACTTC.